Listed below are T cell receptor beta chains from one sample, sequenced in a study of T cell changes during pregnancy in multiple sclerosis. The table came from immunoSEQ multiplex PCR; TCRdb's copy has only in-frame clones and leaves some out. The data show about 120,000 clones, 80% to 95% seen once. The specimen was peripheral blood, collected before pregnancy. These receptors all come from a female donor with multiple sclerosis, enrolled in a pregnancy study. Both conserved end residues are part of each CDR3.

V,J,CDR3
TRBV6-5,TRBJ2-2,CASSSPGRTGELFF
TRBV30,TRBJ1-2,CASLTGHGYTF
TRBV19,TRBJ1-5,CASSISGVNNQPQHF
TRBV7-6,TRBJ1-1,CASSPGIRTEAFF
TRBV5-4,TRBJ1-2,CASSPYTGNNYGYTF
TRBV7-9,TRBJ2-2,CASSFTGEDTGELFF
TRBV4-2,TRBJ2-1,CASSQGTSGRVTSNEQFF
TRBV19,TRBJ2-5,CASSPQGGSETQYF
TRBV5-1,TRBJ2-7,CASSLGRLAGGEQYF
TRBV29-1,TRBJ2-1,CSVEENRDNEQFF
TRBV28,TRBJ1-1,CASSSPGTPATEAFF
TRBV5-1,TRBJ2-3,CASSLGAGEDTQYF
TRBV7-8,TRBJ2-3,CASSLLASSGSFPDTQYF
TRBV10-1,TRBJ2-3,CASSESDRDDTDTQYF
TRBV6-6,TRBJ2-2,CASSQQGSTGELFF
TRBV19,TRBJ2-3,CASSPTGLDTQYF
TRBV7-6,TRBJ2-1,CASSVTSGGPYNEQFF
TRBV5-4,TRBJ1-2,CASSLGQGARYYGYTF
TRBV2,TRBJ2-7,CASSDQGMGEQYF
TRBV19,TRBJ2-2,CASSIPGGPRTGELFF
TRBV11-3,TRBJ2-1,CASSLARGTNEQFF
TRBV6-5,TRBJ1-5,CASSYSSHNQPQHF
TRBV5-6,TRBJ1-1,CASSFGFDTEAFF
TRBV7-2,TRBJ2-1,CASSLGGPGSGGDEQFF
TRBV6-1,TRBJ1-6,CASSVWTSGNSPLHF
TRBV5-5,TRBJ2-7,CASSALPGQAGGQYF
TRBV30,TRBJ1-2,CAWSAPRGRANYGYTF
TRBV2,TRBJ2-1,CASSPTSGRADEQFF
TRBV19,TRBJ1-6,CASSGGDGDYNSPLHF
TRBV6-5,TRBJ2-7,CASILTGGGYEQYF
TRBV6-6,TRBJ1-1,CASSSPDRLRATEAFF
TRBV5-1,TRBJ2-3,CASSLEATGAGDTQYF
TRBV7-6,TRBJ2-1,CASSPLGTSGSHYPNEQFF
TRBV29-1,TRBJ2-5,CSVPPGGGGQETQYF
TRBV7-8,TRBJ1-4,CASSLQDNEKLFF
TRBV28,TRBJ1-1,CASSLPTGIRTEAFF
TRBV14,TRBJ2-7,CASSLGAGGYEQYF
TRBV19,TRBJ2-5,CASSAQGGETQYF
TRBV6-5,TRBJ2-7,CASSYGTDEQYF
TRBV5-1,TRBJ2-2,CASSPGQGYTGELFF
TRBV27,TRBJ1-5,CASSQRQGSNQPQHF
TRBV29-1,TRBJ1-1,CSVPGTPNGYTEAFF
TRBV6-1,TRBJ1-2,CASSERGINGYTF
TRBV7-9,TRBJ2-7,CASSLFPPPTRAYEQYF
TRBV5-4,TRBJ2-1,CASSLSGSNEQFF
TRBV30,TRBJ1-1,CAWSSRTGGNTEAFF
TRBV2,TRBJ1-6,CASSDGWPGGNSPLHF
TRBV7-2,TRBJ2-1,CASKLRSYNEQFF
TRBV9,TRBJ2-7,CASSVEDVVGDEQYF
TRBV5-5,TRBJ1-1,CASSAQGGNTEAFF
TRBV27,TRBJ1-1,CASSPRNRASGTEAFF
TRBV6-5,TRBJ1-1,CASTQGREAFF
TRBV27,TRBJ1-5,CASSSRDSHQPQHF
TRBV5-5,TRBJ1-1,CASSLAGDTEAFF